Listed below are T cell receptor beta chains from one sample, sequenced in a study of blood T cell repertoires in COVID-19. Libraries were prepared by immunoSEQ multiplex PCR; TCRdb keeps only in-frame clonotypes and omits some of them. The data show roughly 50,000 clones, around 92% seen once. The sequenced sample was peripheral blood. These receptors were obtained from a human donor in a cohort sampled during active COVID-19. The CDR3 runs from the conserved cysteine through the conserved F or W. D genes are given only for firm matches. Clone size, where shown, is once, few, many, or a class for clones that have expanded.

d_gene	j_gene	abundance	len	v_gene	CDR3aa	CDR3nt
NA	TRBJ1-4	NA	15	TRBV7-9	CASSPDGLFNEKLFF	TGTGCCAGCAGCCCTGATGGGCTGTTTAATGAAAAACTGTTTTTT
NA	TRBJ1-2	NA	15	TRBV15	CATSRDKRQGYGYTF	TGTGCCACCAGCAGAGATAAAAGGCAGGGCTATGGCTACACCTTC
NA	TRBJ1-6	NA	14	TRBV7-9	CASSLRGGNSPLHF	TGTGCCAGCAGCTTACGGGGAGGTAATTCACCCCTCCACTTT
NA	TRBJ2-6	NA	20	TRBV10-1	CASRETGPPNMYSGANVLTF	TGCGCCAGCAGAGAGACAGGCCCCCCTAACATGTATTCTGGGGCCAACGTCCTGACTTTC
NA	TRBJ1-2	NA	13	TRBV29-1	CSVEGGQFYGYTF	TGCAGCGTTGAGGGCGGACAGTTCTATGGCTACACCTTC
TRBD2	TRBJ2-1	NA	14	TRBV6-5	CASSYLAGRDEQFF	TGTGCCAGCAGTTACCTGGCAGGGAGGGATGAGCAGTTCTTC
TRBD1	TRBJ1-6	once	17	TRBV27	CASSLERGRGLNSPLHF	TGTGCCAGCAGTTTAGAACGGGGCAGGGGGCTTAATTCACCCCTCCACTTT
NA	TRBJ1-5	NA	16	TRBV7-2	CASSEQGALSNQPQHF	TGTGCCAGCAGCGAACAGGGTGCTCTTAGCAATCAGCCCCAGCATTTT
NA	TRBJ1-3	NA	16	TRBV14	CASSHWVRDSGNTIYF	TGTGCCAGCAGCCATTGGGTCAGGGACTCTGGAAACACCATATATTTT
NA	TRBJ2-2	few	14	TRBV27	CASSLKGVPGELFF	TGTGCCAGCAGTTTAAAGGGGGTCCCCGGGGAGCTGTTTTTT
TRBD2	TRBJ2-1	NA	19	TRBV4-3	CASSQETGAGVARNNEQFF	TGCGCCAGCAGTCAAGAAACAGGAGCGGGGGTTGCTCGAAACAATGAGCAGTTCTTC
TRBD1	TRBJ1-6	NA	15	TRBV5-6	CASSRQGAYNSPLHF	TGTGCCAGCAGCCGACAGGGAGCTTATAATTCACCCCTCCACTTT
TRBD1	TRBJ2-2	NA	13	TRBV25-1	CASHGTGNGELFF	TGTGCCAGCCACGGGACAGGGAACGGGGAGCTGTTTTTT
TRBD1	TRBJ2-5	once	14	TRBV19	CASRDRGFRKTQYF	TGTGCCAGCCGGGACAGGGGTTTTCGGAAGACCCAGTACTTC
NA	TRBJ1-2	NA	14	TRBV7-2	CASSSAGATYGYTF	TGTGCCAGCAGCTCGGCAGGGGCTACCTATGGCTACACCTTC
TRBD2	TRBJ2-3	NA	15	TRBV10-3	CAISDGTSGGDTQYF	TGTGCCATCAGTGATGGGACTAGCGGGGGGGATACGCAGTATTTT
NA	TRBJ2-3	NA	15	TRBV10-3	CAIMRGEGSTDTQYF	TGTGCCATCATGAGGGGGGAGGGCAGCACAGATACGCAGTATTTT
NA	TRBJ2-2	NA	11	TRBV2	CASSWTTELFF	TGTGCCAGCAGTTGGACAACGGAGCTGTTTTTT
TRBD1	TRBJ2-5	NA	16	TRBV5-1	CASSLGRGTGQETQYF	TGCGCCAGCAGCTTGGGTCGGGGGACAGGCCAAGAGACCCAGTACTTC
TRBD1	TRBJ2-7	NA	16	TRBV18	CASSQSPGQGAYEQYF	TGTGCCAGCTCCCAGAGCCCGGGACAGGGGGCCTACGAGCAGTACTTC
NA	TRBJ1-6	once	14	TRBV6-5	CASSSRGGNSPLHF	TGTGCCAGCAGTTCCCGGGGTGGGAATTCACCCCTCCACTTT
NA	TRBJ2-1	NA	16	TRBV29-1	CSVREDRLKANNEQFF	TGCAGCGTCCGCGAGGACAGATTGAAAGCTAACAATGAGCAGTTCTTC
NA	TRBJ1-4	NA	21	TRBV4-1	CASSPGRGGPPLARSNEKLFF	TGCGCCAGCAGCCCCGGAAGGGGAGGGCCCCCCTTAGCTCGGAGTAATGAAAAACTGTTTTTT
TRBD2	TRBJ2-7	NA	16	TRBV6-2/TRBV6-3	CASSDPSGGTLYEQYF	TGTGCCAGCAGTGACCCTAGCGGGGGGACCCTCTACGAGCAGTACTTC
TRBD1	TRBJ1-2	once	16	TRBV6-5	CASSFTATGGASGYTF	TGTGCCAGCAGTTTCACAGCTACAGGGGGCGCGTCCGGCTACACCTTC
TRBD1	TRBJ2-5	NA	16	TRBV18	CASSPPRQGARETQYF	TGTGCCAGCTCACCACCCCGGCAGGGGGCAAGAGAGACCCAGTACTTC
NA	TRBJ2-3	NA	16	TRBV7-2	CASSLRAVGGPDTQYF	TGTGCCAGCAGCTTAAGGGCAGTGGGGGGGCCAGATACGCAGTATTTT
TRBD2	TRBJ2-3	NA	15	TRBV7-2	CASSSSGPSTDTQYF	TGTGCCAGCAGCTCTAGCGGGCCTAGCACAGATACGCAGTATTTT
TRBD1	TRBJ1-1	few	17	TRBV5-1	CASSLGVYLGQGLEAFF	TGCGCCAGCAGCTTGGGGGTTTATTTAGGACAGGGGTTAGAAGCTTTCTTT
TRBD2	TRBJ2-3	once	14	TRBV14	CASRDSGGAGTQYF	TGTGCCAGCAGAGATAGCGGGGGGGCCGGTACGCAGTATTTT
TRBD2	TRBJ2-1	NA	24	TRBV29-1	CSVRSPSGTSGGALKSSSYNEQFF	TGCAGCGTTCGTTCCCCCTCCGGGACTAGCGGGGGGGCCTTAAAATCCAGCTCCTACAATGAGCAGTTCTTC
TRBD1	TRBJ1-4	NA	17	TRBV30	CAWDNRGIPATNEKLFF	TGTGCCTGGGACAACAGGGGGATTCCGGCAACTAATGAAAAACTGTTTTTT
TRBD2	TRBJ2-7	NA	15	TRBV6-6	CASKTGSGRPYEQYF	TGTGCCAGTAAAACAGGTAGCGGGCGGCCCTACGAGCAGTACTTC
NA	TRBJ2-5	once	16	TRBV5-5	CASSSRTGRVQETQYF	TGTGCCAGCAGCTCCCGGACAGGGAGGGTCCAAGAGACCCAGTACTTC
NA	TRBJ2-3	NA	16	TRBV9	CASSVGGGFVTDTQYF	TGTGCCAGCAGCGTAGGAGGAGGTTTTGTCACAGATACGCAGTATTTT
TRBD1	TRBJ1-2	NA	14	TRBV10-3	CAISEDRGYYGYTF	TGTGCCATCAGTGAGGACAGGGGCTACTATGGCTACACCTTC
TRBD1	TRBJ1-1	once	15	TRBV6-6	CASSNRDRGNTEAFF	TGTGCCAGCAGTAACCGGGACAGGGGTAACACTGAAGCTTTCTTT
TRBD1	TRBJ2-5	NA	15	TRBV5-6	CASSLGPGQQETQYF	TGTGCCAGCAGCTTGGGGCCGGGACAGCAAGAGACCCAGTACTTC
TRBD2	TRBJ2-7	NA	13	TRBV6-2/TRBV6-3	CASSTGGRYEQYF	TGTGCCAGCAGTACGGGAGGCCGCTACGAGCAGTACTTC
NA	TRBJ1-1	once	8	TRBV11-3	CASSPAFF	TGTGCCAGCAGTCCGGCTTTCTTT
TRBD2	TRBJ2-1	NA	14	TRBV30	CAWKLAGSHNEQFF	TGTGCCTGGAAGCTAGCGGGGAGTCACAATGAGCAGTTCTTC
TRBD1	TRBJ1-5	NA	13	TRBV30	CAWSRQGNQPQHF	TGTGCCTGGAGCCGACAGGGGAATCAGCCCCAGCATTTT
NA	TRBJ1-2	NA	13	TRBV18	CASSPTDKAGYTF	TGTGCCAGCTCACCAACGGACAAGGCTGGCTACACCTTC
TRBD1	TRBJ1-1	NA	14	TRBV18	CASSRQGANTEAFF	TGTGCCAGCTCACGTCAGGGGGCGAACACTGAAGCTTTCTTT
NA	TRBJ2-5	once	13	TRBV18	CASSPRVGETQYF	TGTGCCAGCTCACCGAGGGTTGGAGAGACCCAGTACTTC
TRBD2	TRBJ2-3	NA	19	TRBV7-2	CASSIAGLAGGVGTDTQYF	TGTGCCAGCAGCATCGCCGGACTAGCGGGGGGGGTTGGCACAGATACGCAGTATTTT
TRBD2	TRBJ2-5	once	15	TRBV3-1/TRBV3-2	CASSPLAGGLETQYF	TGTGCCAGCAGCCCACTAGCGGGGGGGCTGGAGACCCAGTACTTC
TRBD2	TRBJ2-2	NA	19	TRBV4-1	CASSQETRLAGGYHGELFF	TGCGCCAGCAGCCAAGAGACACGACTAGCGGGGGGTTATCACGGGGAGCTGTTTTTT
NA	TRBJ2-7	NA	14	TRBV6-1	CASSEAPEVNEQYF	TGTGCCAGCAGTGAAGCGCCTGAGGTGAACGAGCAGTACTTC
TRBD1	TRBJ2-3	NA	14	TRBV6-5	CASTQGRQGLAQYF	TGTGCCAGCACCCAGGGGCGACAGGGCCTTGCGCAGTATTTT
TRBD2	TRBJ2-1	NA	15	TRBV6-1	CASSDGLAGGNEQFF	TGTGCCAGCAGTGACGGACTAGCAGGTGGTAATGAGCAGTTCTTC
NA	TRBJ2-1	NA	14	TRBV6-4	CASSANGGRGEQFF	TGTGCCAGCAGTGCAAACGGGGGGCGGGGTGAGCAGTTCTTC
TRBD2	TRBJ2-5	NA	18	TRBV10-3	CAISNTGTSGGPQETQYF	TGTGCCATCAGTAATACCGGGACTAGCGGGGGGCCTCAAGAGACCCAGTACTTC
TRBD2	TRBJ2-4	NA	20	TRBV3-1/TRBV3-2	CASSVGGGLAGYGTKNIQYF	TGTGCCAGCAGTGTAGGGGGAGGACTAGCGGGGTACGGGACCAAAAACATTCAGTACTTC
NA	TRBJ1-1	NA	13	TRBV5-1	CASSLDSFAEAFF	TGCGCCAGCAGCTTGGACTCCTTTGCTGAAGCTTTCTTT